Below are 2 T cell receptor beta chains sequenced from a single sample in a study of molecular identifiers for immune sequencing clone quantification. TCRdb re-called the PCR reads through MiXCR, storing one row per CDR3 protein. The table shows 35,000 or so distinct CDR3 sequences, with about a fifth occurring only once. Specimen: naive CD8+ T cells from blood, with Jurkat cell RNA spiked in. Sample subset: FACS-sorted CD8+CD4-CCR7+CD45RA+ naive T cells. The origin of the receptors is a human donor in good health. Some libraries in this study had Jurkat cell RNA spiked in.

This clonotype was recorded many times. The CDR3 loop reads CASSTGTGRAYEQYF. CDR3 in DNA: TGTGCCAGCAGTACCGGGACAGGGAGAGCCTACGAGCAGTACTTC. The rearrangement uses TRBV28 and TRBJ2-7; TRBD1 matches at 9 bases. Germline V gene sequence: CDR1 MDHEN, CDR2 SYDVKM. The CDR3 totals 15 residues. V gave up 5 bases and J gave up 2 bases; unmatched junction bases: 7.

This clonotype appeared many times. The rearrangement joins TRBV6-6 to TRBJ2-3; tentatively, D is TRBD2 (6 bases). CDR1 and CDR2 from the germline V gene are MNHNY and SVGAGI (reference sequence). This CDR3 contains 17 residues. V lost 1 base to trimming and J lost 0 bases, with 14 bases between them. For the CDR3, the DNA is TGTGCCAGCAGTTACTTGCGGGACGAACCTAGCACAGATACGCAGTATTTT. It encodes CASSYLRDEPSTDTQYF.